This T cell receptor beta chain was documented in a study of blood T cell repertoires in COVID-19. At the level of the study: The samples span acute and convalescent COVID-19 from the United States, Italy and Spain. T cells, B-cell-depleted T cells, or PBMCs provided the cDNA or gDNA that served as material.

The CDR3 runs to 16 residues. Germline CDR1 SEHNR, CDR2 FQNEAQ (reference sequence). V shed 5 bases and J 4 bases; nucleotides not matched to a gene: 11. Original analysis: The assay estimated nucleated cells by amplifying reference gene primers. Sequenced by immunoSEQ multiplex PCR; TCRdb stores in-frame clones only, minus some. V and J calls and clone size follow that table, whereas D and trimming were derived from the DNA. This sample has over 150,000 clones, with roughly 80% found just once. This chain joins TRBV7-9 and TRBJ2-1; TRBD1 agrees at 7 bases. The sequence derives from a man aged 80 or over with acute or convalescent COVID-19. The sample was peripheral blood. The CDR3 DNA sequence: TGTGCCAGCAGCCGTGCATCGGGACAGCTTTACAATGAGCAGTTCTTC. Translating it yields CASSRASGQLYNEQFF.